The 27 T cell receptor beta chains in this list originate from one sample, sequenced in a study of beta chain features in type 1 diabetes. Study-level results: For Type 1 diabetes patients, all four CD4+ subsets carried TCRB CDR3s that were moderately but significantly shorter.

Expressed TCRB transcripts were sequenced because the isolated RNA had all been reverse transcribed beforehand. This table comes from immunoSEQ multiplex PCR, and its TCRdb copy is limited to in-frame clones, with some not included. The table includes approximately 360,000 clones, roughly 12% detected once. No cognate antigen is known for these TCRs. Sequencing used naive CD4+ T cells from blood. The receptor set was obtained from a woman between 18 and 29 years old with type 1 diabetes.

The gene calls are TRBV18 and TRBJ2-7; perhaps TRBD2 as D (5 bases). Germline V CDR1 and CDR2: KGHSH, LQKENI. This CDR3 has 15 residues. V was clipped by 0 bases and J by 6 bases, with 15 bases between them. CDR3 in amino acids: CASSPPEGWGVEQYF. DNA for the CDR3: TGTGCCAGCTCACCACCCGAGGGATGGGGAGTCGAGCAGTACTTC.

This clone was picked up a small number of times. V gene TRBV9 combines with J gene TRBJ2-1; TRBD2 matches 8 bases. This CDR3 contains 14 residues. Germline trimming cut 0 bases from V and 8 bases from J; bases unmatched to any gene: 4. Looked up from germline, CDR1 is SGDLS and CDR2 is YYNGEE. The CDR3 is CASSVVAGGYEQFF. CDR3 nucleotides: TGTGCCAGCAGCGTAGTTGCGGGAGGCTATGAGCAGTTCTTC.

This clone occurred a few times. This chain joins TRBV29-1 and TRBJ2-1; possibly TRBD1 for D (6 bases). The CDR3 runs to 13 residues. V shed 7 bases and J shed 10 bases, with 20 bases lying between them. The germline V gene encodes CDR1 SQVTM and CDR2 ANQGSEA. This CDR3 reads CSATRGNPREQFF. The CDR3 region has the DNA TGCAGCGCCACAAGGGGGAACCCCCGGGAGCAGTTCTTC.

The chain has TRBV9 and TRBJ1-5, with TRBD1 matching 9 bases. This CDR3 is 16 amino acids long. Germline V lookup: CDR1 SGDLS, CDR2 YYNGEE. Trimming removed 4 bases from V and 5 bases from J; junction bases left unmatched: 10. CDR3 nucleotide sequence: TGTGCCAGCAGCCCCTCCCCGGACAGGGGCGATCAGCCCCAGCATTTT. It codes for CASSPSPDRGDQPQHF.

In its sample, this clone was seen a few times. V is TRBV18 and J is TRBJ2-1; D perhaps matches TRBD2 (6 bases). V was shortened by 0 bases and J by 12 bases, with 12 bases between the two germline ends. The CDR3 covers 13 residues. Germline V gene data show CDR1 as KGHSH and CDR2 as LQKENI. In DNA, the CDR3 is TGTGCCAGCTCACCACCGACTAGAGCGTTGCAGTTCTTC. It is translated as CASSPPTRALQFF.

Only a few counts were recorded for this clone. The genes are TRBV7-2 and TRBJ2-7; perhaps TRBD1 as D (6 bases). Germline CDR1 SGHTA, CDR2 FQGNSA. V was cut by 4 bases and J by 5 bases, with 18 bases left in between. This CDR3 contains 15 residues. The CDR3 here is CASSSDRTVANEQYF. For the CDR3, the DNA is TGTGCCAGCAGCTCAGACCGGACAGTTGCCAACGAGCAGTACTTC.

The chain combines TRBV7-8 with TRBJ2-3; possible D gene TRBD1, 5 bases. CDR1 and CDR2 (germline): SGHVS, FQNEAQ. V lost 3 bases to trimming and J lost 4 bases, with 11 bases between them. The CDR3 contains 14 residues. CDR3 protein: CASSFNRLPDTQYF. CDR3 DNA: TGTGCCAGCAGCTTCAACAGGTTACCAGATACGCAGTATTTT.

The sample holds a few counts of this clone. The chain employs TRBV4-3 and TRBJ2-7; D may be TRBD1 (6 bases). Trimming cost V 0 bases and J 0 bases, with 9 bases left between them. CDR1 is LGHNA and CDR2 is YSLEER in the germline V gene. This CDR3 region has 15 residues. CDR3 sequence reads: CASSQEDRPSYEQYF. CDR3 DNA sequence: TGCGCCAGCAGCCAAGAAGACAGGCCCTCCTACGAGCAGTACTTC.

V is TRBV29-1 and J is TRBJ2-1, with 9 positions matching TRBD1. The length of the CDR3 is 14 residues. Germline assignment: CDR1 SQVTM and CDR2 ANQGSEA. The ends lost 6 bases at V and 8 bases at J; junction bases unmatched: 11. The CDR3 protein is CSVLGTGFGHEQFF. The CDR3 nucleotides are TGCAGCGTCCTCGGGACAGGGTTCGGTCATGAGCAGTTCTTC.

J is TRBJ2-5 and V is TRBV9; D not certain. V was trimmed by 4 bases and J by 2 bases, leaving 15 bases between them. This CDR3 is built from 15 residues. Germline CDR1 reads SGDLS; CDR2 reads YYNGEE. The CDR3 region is CASSQRSGGQETQYF. DNA of the CDR3: TGTGCCAGCAGCCAGCGATCCGGTGGTCAAGAGACCCAGTACTTC.

The rearrangement joins TRBV7-9 to TRBJ1-1; no definite D call. The germline V and J ends were trimmed by 3 bases and 1 base, with 15 bases remaining between them. This CDR3 has 16 amino acids. From germline, CDR1 is SEHNR and CDR2 FQNEAQ (reference sequence). The chain's CDR3 is CASSFMVLGTNTEAFF. CDR3 DNA: TGTGCCAGCAGCTTCATGGTCTTGGGCACGAACACTGAAGCTTTCTTT.

V is TRBV7-2 and J is TRBJ2-7; 7 bases map to TRBD1. The V and J ends lost 8 bases and 3 bases, in that order; junction bases with no gene match: 4. CDR3 length equals 12 residues. Germline lookup yields CDR1 SGHTA and CDR2 FQGNSA. The CDR3 reads CASGGQHYEQYF. The CDR3 DNA is TGTGCCAGCGGGGGACAGCACTACGAGCAGTACTTC. Complete variable domain (other parts from reference TRBV7-2 and TRBJ2-7): GAGVSQSPSNKVTEKGKDVELRCDPISGHTALYWYRQSLGQGLEFLIYFQGNSAPDKSGLPSDRFSAERTGGSVSTLTIQRTQQEDSAVYLCASGGQHYEQYFGPGTRLTVT.

This clone turned up a few times. The chain recombines TRBV18 with TRBJ2-1; weak D call: TRBD2 (5 bases). V was pared by 4 bases and J by 3 bases, with 13 bases between. Per the germline V gene, CDR1 is KGHSH and CDR2 is LQKENI. This CDR3 has 15 residues. CDR3 nucleotides: TGTGCCAGCTCACAGGGAGTAGGGAACTACAATGAGCAGTTCTTC. Translated: CASSQGVGNYNEQFF.

This clone showed up just a few times. The chain employs TRBV19 and TRBJ1-4, with D unclear. V was pared by 3 bases and J by 7 bases, with 9 bases between. The CDR3 runs to 13 residues. Germline V CDR1 and CDR2: LNHDA, SQIVND (reference sequence). The CDR3 nucleotides read TGTGCCAGTAGTATTCCGGTTCCTGAAAAACTGTTTTTT. This codes for CASSIPVPEKLFF. The full variable domain, rest sourced from reference TRBV19 and TRBJ1-4, is DGGITQSPKYLFRKEGQNVTLSCEQNLNHDAMYWYRQDPGQGLRLIYYSQIVNDFQKGDIAEGYSVSREKKESFPLTVTSAQKNPTAFYLCASSIPVPEKLFFGSGTQLSVL.

Only a few counts were recorded for this clone. The chain combines TRBV2 with TRBJ2-7; 8 bases line up with TRBD1. Germline CDR1 reads SNHLY; CDR2 reads FYNNEI. V lost 5 bases and J lost 0; bases outside the gene matches: 3. The CDR3 contains 14 residues. The CDR3 DNA reads as TGTGCCAGCAGTACGACAGGGGTCTCCTACGAGCAGTACTTC. It specifies CASSTTGVSYEQYF. The full variable domain, completed using reference TRBV2 and TRBJ2-7, is EPEVTQTPSHQVTQMGQEVILRCVPISNHLYFYWYRQILGQKVEFLVSFYNNEISEKSEIFDDQFSVERPDGSNFTLKIRSTKLEDSAMYFCASSTTGVSYEQYFGPGTRLTVT.

The table lists this clone with a few counts. V and J are TRBV4-3 and TRBJ2-5; unclear D gene. Per germline, CDR1 LGHNA and CDR2 YSLEER. The CDR3 spans 13 residues. V lost 8 bases and J lost 4, with 14 bases in between. CDR3 amino acids: CASAVALRETQYF. The CDR3 coding sequence is TGCGCCAGCGCGGTAGCTCTCCGAGAGACCCAGTACTTC.

This clone was counted between two and nine times. This chain uses TRBV19 with TRBJ1-2; 8 bases are shared with TRBD1. V was pared by 6 bases and J by 7 bases, with 4 bases of the junction left unmatched. CDR3 length: 12 residues. CDR1 and CDR2 (germline): LNHDA, SQIVND (reference sequence). For the CDR3, the DNA is TGTGCCAGTAGACGACAGGGGTCTGGCTACACCTTC. This translates into CASRRQGSGYTF.

Only a few counts were recorded for this clone. V and J are TRBV29-1 and TRBJ2-1; TRBD2 matches 7 bases. The CDR3 loop spans 17 amino acids. V lost 0 bases to trimming and J lost 8 bases; unmatched junction nucleotides: 16. The germline CDR1 and CDR2 sequences are SQVTM and ANQGSEA. The chain's CDR3 is CSVEDLVVGGSLDEQFF. The CDR3 DNA sequence: TGCAGCGTTGAAGACCTTGTTGTTGGCGGGAGTTTGGATGAGCAGTTCTTC.

V and J are TRBV7-2 and TRBJ2-1; possible D gene TRBD2, 6 bases. The CDR3 is 14 amino acids. V was pared by 2 bases and J by 9 bases, with 14 bases between. Germline CDR1 and CDR2: SGHTA and FQGNSA. The CDR3 loop reads CASSLSGLGGEQFF. The CDR3 DNA reads as TGTGCCAGCAGCTTATCAGGGTTGGGGGGTGAGCAGTTCTTC.

CDR3 loop: CAWSSGGPYEQYF. CDR3 coding DNA: TGTGCCTGGAGTTCGGGGGGCCCCTACGAGCAGTACTTC. The rearrangement uses TRBV30 and TRBJ2-7; D might be TRBD2 (7 bases). Germline V CDR1 and CDR2: GTSNPN, SVGIG (reference sequence). The CDR3 consists of 13 residues. V gave up 2 bases and J gave up 2 bases, with 10 bases separating them.

This clone turned up a few times. The chain uses TRBV25-1 and TRBJ1-1, with 9 bases identical to TRBD1. J was trimmed by 0 bases and V by 5 bases; bases with no gene match: 7. This CDR3 spans 16 amino acids. Germline V gives CDR1 MGHDK, CDR2 SYGVNS. In DNA form, the CDR3 reads TGTGCCAGCAGTTCATCCGGGACAGGGCTGAACACTGAAGCTTTCTTT. It codes for CASSSSGTGLNTEAFF.

This sequence joins TRBV29-1 and TRBJ2-1, with D possibly being TRBD2 (5 bases). Per the germline V gene, CDR1 is SQVTM and CDR2 is ANQGSEA. V lost 6 bases and J 10 bases, leaving 16 bases between the germline ends. This CDR3 contains 12 residues. The CDR3 nucleotides read TGCAGCGTCCTCACTAGGAGAGAGGAGCAGTTCTTC. It is translated as CSVLTRREEQFF.

This clone was counted a few times. The chain couples TRBV7-2 to TRBJ2-5; D not resolved. The CDR3 covers 12 residues. The V end was cut by 5 bases, the J end by 0 bases, with 4 bases between. CDR1 SGHTA and CDR2 FQGNSA come from the germline V gene. In DNA form, the CDR3 reads TGTGCCAGCAGCGCGCACCAAGAGACCCAGTACTTC. Amino acids: CASSAHQETQYF.

This clone was observed a few times. V gene TRBV29-1 combines with J gene TRBJ1-4; no clear D. Germline assignment: CDR1 SQVTM and CDR2 ANQGSEA. The CDR3 is 14 amino acids. V lost 3 bases and J lost 4, with 12 bases in between. The CDR3 DNA sequence: TGCAGCGTTGAGCCCAGGCTCAATAATGAAAAACTGTTTTTT. It yields the protein CSVEPRLNNEKLFF.

This clone was seen a handful of times. DNA for the CDR3: TGTGCCAGCAGCTCTCGTATTTTAACGAACACCGGGGAGCTGTTTTTT. Protein sequence: CASSSRILTNTGELFF. The V and J genes are TRBV7-2 and TRBJ2-2; D gene unclear. This CDR3 is 16 amino acids long. V was cut by 4 bases and J by 0 bases, with 12 bases left in between. Germline-derived CDR1 and CDR2 are SGHTA and FQGNSA.

This clone was detected a few times. The chain is built from TRBV28 and TRBJ1-5, with 10 bases that match TRBD1. The CDR3 is 16 amino acids. Germline V gene sequence: CDR1 MDHEN, CDR2 SYDVKM. J was trimmed by 5 bases and V by 6 bases; bases with no gene match: 10. The CDR3 coding sequence is TGTGCCAGCAGAGCCATGGGACAGGGGTTCCATCAGCCCCAGCATTTT. Its translation: CASRAMGQGFHQPQHF.

This clone was counted only a few times. The chain has TRBV12-5 and TRBJ2-3; the D gene is possibly TRBD1 (6 bases). The CDR3 spans 16 residues. Germline V lookup: CDR1 LGHNT, CDR2 FRNRAP. The V gene lost 5 bases and the J gene lost 1 base, with 16 bases spanning the gap. CDR3 bases: TGTGCTAGTGGTGACTCAGGGGATTTCGGCACAGATACGCAGTATTTT. The encoded protein is CASGDSGDFGTDTQYF.